A single sample is the source of the 8 T cell receptor beta chains below, sequenced in a study of blood T cell repertoires in COVID-19. Libraries were prepared by immunoSEQ multiplex PCR; TCRdb keeps only in-frame clonotypes and omits some of them. The sample comprises some 150,000 clones, 87% of which are singletons, and about 2.5% rests with the top ten. Sequencing input: peripheral blood. These receptors were collected from a man aged 45-60 years with active COVID-19.

The rearrangement links TRBV9 to TRBJ2-1; 9 bases line up with TRBD2. CDR3 size: 15 residues. Germline CDR1 SGDLS, CDR2 YYNGEE. The V and J ends lost 6 bases and 7 bases, in that order; junction bases with no gene match: 11. CDR3 in DNA: TGTGCCAGCACCCCCGGGACTAGCATTAGGAATGAGCAGTTCTTC. Amino acid sequence: CASTPGTSIRNEQFF.

The chain is built from TRBV5-7 and TRBJ2-2; D call uncertain. TRBV5-7 is an ORF, with its function uncertain. This CDR3 comprises 13 residues. Trimming shortened V by 1 base and J by 5 bases, and 6 bases separated the two germline ends. The CDR3 spells CASSLPRTGELFF. The DNA of the CDR3 is TGTGCCAGCAGCTTGCCACGGACCGGGGAGCTGTTTTTT.

The chain is built from TRBV5-1 and TRBJ2-1, with TRBD2 identical over 13 bases. The trim removed 0 bases at V and 5 bases at J, leaving 2 bases unmatched. This CDR3 spans 16 amino acids. CDR1 and CDR2 from the germline V gene are SGHRS and YFSETQ. The CDR3: CASSLGGTSGNNEQFF. The CDR3 nucleotides are TGCGCCAGCAGCTTGGGGGGGACTAGCGGGAACAATGAGCAGTTCTTC. Full variable domain (rest looked up from reference TRBV5-1 and TRBJ2-1): KAGVTQTPRYLIKTRGQQVTLSCSPISGHRSVSWYQQTPGQGLQFLFEYFSETQRNKGNFPGRFSGRQFSNSRSEMNVSTLELGDSALYLCASSLGGTSGNNEQFFGPGTRLTVL.

The chain recombines TRBV10-3 with TRBJ1-2; D gene ambiguous. The CDR3 is 13 residues long. Trimming removed 3 bases at V and 8 bases at J, with 13 bases between. Germline V gives CDR1 ENHRY, CDR2 SYGVKD. The CDR3 DNA follows: TGTGCCATCAGTGATCGGGAAATGTACGGCTACACCTTC. Translating it yields CAISDREMYGYTF.

This clone was seen only once. The chain joins TRBV7-6 to TRBJ2-3, with a possible D match to TRBD2 (6 bases). CDR1 and CDR2 (germline): SGHVS, FNYEAQ. The CDR3 loop spans 16 amino acids. V lost 5 bases, J lost 3 bases, and 18 bases lay in between. CDR3 amino acids: CASSPGLRGVTDTQYF. The CDR3 nucleotides are TGTGCCAGCAGCCCGGGACTTCGCGGGGTGACAGATACGCAGTATTTT.

CDR3 protein: CASSFPAGVLWPDTQYF. CDR3 coding DNA: TGCGCCAGCAGCTTCCCGGCGGGGGTTCTCTGGCCAGATACGCAGTATTTT. The V and J genes are TRBV5-1 and TRBJ2-3; 7 nucleotides agree with TRBD2. The CDR3 extends over 17 amino acids. Germline CDR1 is SGHRS and CDR2 is YFSETQ. Trimming removed 2 bases from V and 4 bases from J; junction bases left unmatched: 13. The variable domain in full, completed from reference TRBV5-1 and TRBJ2-3, reads KAGVTQTPRYLIKTRGQQVTLSCSPISGHRSVSWYQQTPGQGLQFLFEYFSETQRNKGNFPGRFSGRQFSNSRSEMNVSTLELGDSALYLCASSFPAGVLWPDTQYFGPGTRLTVL.

The chain couples TRBV2 to TRBJ2-6; 8 bases map to TRBD1. The germline V gene encodes CDR1 SNHLY and CDR2 FYNNEI. J was trimmed by 4 bases and V by 7 bases; bases with no gene match: 6. This CDR3 has 15 amino acids. Written as DNA, the CDR3 is TGTGCCAGCACCAGACAGGGGTTCGGGGCCAACGTCCTGACTTTC. Translation gives CASTRQGFGANVLTF.

The chain couples TRBV7-6 to TRBJ2-7; 10 bases line up with TRBD2. The germline V gene has CDR1 SGHVS and CDR2 FNYEAQ. The ends lost 4 bases at V and 5 bases at J; junction bases unmatched: 14. The CDR3 runs 17 residues. The CDR3 region is CASSSSIKRGGRDEQYF. The DNA of the CDR3 is TGTGCCAGCAGCTCCTCCATTAAGCGGGGGGGCAGGGACGAGCAGTACTTC.